This T cell receptor (beta chain) was captured by sequencing in a study of T cells in pancreatic ductal adenocarcinoma. The selected patients with pancreatic ductal adenocarcinoma had surgery but no neoadjuvant therapy. TCRdb's table, derived via immunoSEQ multiplex PCR, lists solely in-frame clones and lacks some. The sample yields 25,000 to 35,000 clones, around 94% seen once. V lost 4 bases and J lost 0, with 16 bases in between. This CDR3 contains 17 residues. Germline CDR1 LNHDA, CDR2 SQIVND (reference sequence). The receptor was derived from a human donor with pancreatic ductal adenocarcinoma. This rearrangement joins TRBV19 to TRBJ1-5; D gene ambiguous. Input material: PBMCs. The CDR3 DNA sequence: TGTGCCAGTAGTACCCACGCTGGACGGTATAGCAATCAGCCCCAGCATTTT. Translated: CASSTHAGRYSNQPQHF.